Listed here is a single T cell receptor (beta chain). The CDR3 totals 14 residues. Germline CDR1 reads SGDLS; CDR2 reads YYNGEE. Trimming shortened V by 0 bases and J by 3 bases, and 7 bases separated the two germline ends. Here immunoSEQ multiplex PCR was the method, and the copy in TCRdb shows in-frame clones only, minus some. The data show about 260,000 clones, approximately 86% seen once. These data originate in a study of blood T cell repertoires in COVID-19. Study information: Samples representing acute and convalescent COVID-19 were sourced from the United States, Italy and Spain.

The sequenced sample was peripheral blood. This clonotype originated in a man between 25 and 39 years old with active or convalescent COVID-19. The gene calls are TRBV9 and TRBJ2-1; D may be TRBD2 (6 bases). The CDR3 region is CASSVDSGYNEQFF. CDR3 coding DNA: TGTGCCAGCAGCGTAGATAGCGGCTACAATGAGCAGTTCTTC.